Each of the 19 T cell receptor beta chains below was sequenced from the same sample in a study of blood T cell repertoires in COVID-19. Measured with immunoSEQ multiplex PCR; TCRdb has only the in-frame clones, and not every one. The data hold 150,000 or so clones, with approximately 90% observed a single time. The sample taken for sequencing was peripheral blood. The receptors here all came from a man between 18 and 29 years old with COVID-19, enrolled during active disease.

This CDR3 is CASSSDLQGWGSPLHF. The CDR3 nucleotides are TGTGCCAGCAGTTCTGACTTACAGGGTTGGGGTTCACCCCTCCACTTT. This sequence joins TRBV27 and TRBJ1-6, with D possibly TRBD1 on 6 matching bases. Trimming shortened V by 4 bases and J by 9 bases, and 19 bases separated the two germline ends. The germline V gene encodes CDR1 MNHEY and CDR2 SMNVEV (reference sequence). This CDR3 region has 16 residues.

V is TRBV27 and J is TRBJ2-1; tentative D call: TRBD2 (6 bases). Trimming shortened V by 6 bases and J by 5 bases, and 14 bases separated the two germline ends. The CDR3 sequence is 14 residues long. Germline assignment: CDR1 MNHEY and CDR2 SMNVEV (reference sequence). CDR3 residues: CASSLMGGHNEQFF. CDR3 DNA sequence: TGTGCCAGCAGCCTTATGGGAGGTCACAATGAGCAGTTCTTC.

The V call is TRBV6-5, the J call TRBJ2-7, with 9 positions matching TRBD1. There are 15 residues in the CDR3. CDR1 and CDR2 from the germline V gene are MNHEY and SVGAGI. J was trimmed by 0 bases and V by 6 bases; bases with no gene match: 6. The CDR3 DNA follows: TGTGCCAGCAGGATGCTGGGACAGGGCTCCTACGAGCAGTACTTC. It encodes CASRMLGQGSYEQYF.

The chain couples TRBV9 to TRBJ1-3, with 8 bases aligning to TRBD1. CDR3 size: 13 residues. V trimming: 5 bases; J trimming: 4 bases; junction bases outside the gene matches: 2. Per the germline V gene, CDR1 is SGDLS and CDR2 is YYNGEE. CDR3 residues: CASSGQGGNTIYF. DNA of the CDR3: TGTGCCAGCAGTGGACAGGGAGGAAACACCATATATTTT.

V gene TRBV6-2 or TRBV6-3 combines with J gene TRBJ2-3; 13 bases are shared with TRBD2. Trimming at V came to 6 bases and at J to 4 bases, leaving 1 base not matched to a gene. Germline CDR1 and CDR2: MNHEY and SVGEGT. CDR3 length: 14 residues. CDR3 loop: CASSGTSGADTQYF. The CDR3 DNA is TGTGCCAGCAGCGGGACTAGCGGGGCAGATACGCAGTATTTT.

The chain employs TRBV18 and TRBJ2-2, with D tentatively TRBD2 (6 bases). Germline V gene sequence: CDR1 KGHSH, CDR2 LQKENI. The CDR3 has 16 amino acids. Deletions cut 3 bases from V and 3 bases from J, with 14 bases between. For the CDR3, the DNA is TGTGCCAGCTCACCGCGACTAGTGAGGGACACCGGGGAGCTGTTTTTT. This gives the protein CASSPRLVRDTGELFF.

The V and J genes are TRBV28 and TRBJ1-6, with 7 bases aligning to TRBD1. The CDR3 is made up of 15 amino acids. The V segment lost 5 bases and the J segment 8 bases; nucleotides outside the gene matches: 9. Germline CDR1 MDHEN, CDR2 SYDVKM. The CDR3: CASSLLTGLYSPLHF. CDR3 sequence (DNA): TGTGCCAGCAGTCTTTTGACAGGGCTGTATTCACCCCTCCACTTT.

The CDR3 coding sequence is TGTGCCAGCAGTTACTCGGGACAGGCTAATGAAAAACTGTTTTTT. Protein: CASSYSGQANEKLFF. This rearrangement joins TRBV6-5 to TRBJ1-4, with 8 nucleotides matching TRBD1. V shed 0 bases, J shed 3 bases, and the junction held 0 bases outside the gene matches. Germline values: CDR1 MNHEY, CDR2 SVGAGI. The CDR3 is 15 amino acids.

The V call is TRBV4-1, the J call TRBJ2-7, with TRBD2 matching 7 bases. The V gene's germline CDR1 is MGHRA and CDR2 YSYEKL. The CDR3 consists of 14 residues. V shed 0 bases, J shed 5 bases, and the junction held 4 bases outside the gene matches. CDR3 sequence reads: CASSQDVGGDEQYF. The CDR3 DNA reads TGCGCCAGCAGCCAAGATGTGGGGGGGGACGAGCAGTACTTC.

This chain uses TRBV19 with TRBJ2-6; the match to TRBD1 covers 8 bases. Germline V CDR1 and CDR2: LNHDA, SQIVND (reference sequence). V shed 5 bases, J shed 0 bases, and the junction held 9 bases outside the gene matches. This CDR3 region has 18 residues. The CDR3 loop is CASSSRTGQVSGANVLTF. The CDR3, as DNA: TGTGCCAGTAGTTCCCGGACAGGGCAGGTCTCTGGGGCCAACGTCCTGACTTTC.

This rearrangement joins TRBV24-1 to TRBJ2-3, with D maybe TRBD1 (6 bases). V lost 9 bases and J lost 0, with 15 bases in between. From germline, CDR1 is KGHDR and CDR2 SFDVKD. The CDR3 is 15 residues long. CDR3 sequence: CATQSRDKSTDTQYF. The CDR3 nucleotides are TGTGCCACCCAGAGCCGGGACAAGAGCACAGATACGCAGTATTTT.

This clone occurred once. The chain carries TRBV24-1 and TRBJ2-1, with a possible D match to TRBD1 (8 bases). The CDR3 extends over 16 amino acids. The V end was cut by 2 bases, the J end by 7 bases, with 17 bases between. Per the germline V gene, CDR1 is KGHDR and CDR2 is SFDVKD. This CDR3 reads CATSDSRYRGGNEQFF. The DNA of the CDR3 is TGTGCCACCAGTGATTCGCGGTACAGGGGGGGGAATGAGCAGTTCTTC.

The chain uses TRBV11-2 and TRBJ1-5; 8 bases align to TRBD1. V trimming: 4 bases; J trimming: 2 bases; junction bases outside the gene matches: 10. The CDR3 consists of 17 residues. Germline V gives CDR1 SGHAT, CDR2 FQNNGV. CDR3 amino acids: CASSSGQGRGGNQPQHF. The CDR3 DNA sequence: TGTGCCAGCAGCTCTGGACAGGGACGGGGTGGCAATCAGCCCCAGCATTTT.

The V gene is TRBV7-9, the J gene TRBJ2-1; 10 bases are a match to TRBD2. Germline V gene data show CDR1 as SEHNR and CDR2 as FQNEAQ (reference sequence). The J segment lost 0 bases and the V segment lost 4 bases, leaving 6 bases of the junction unmatched. CDR3 length equals 17 residues. CDR3 sequence: CASSYRLAGSSYNEQFF. Here the CDR3 DNA reads TGTGCCAGCAGCTACCGACTAGCGGGCAGCTCCTACAATGAGCAGTTCTTC. The variable domain in full, with the rest retrieved from reference TRBV7-9 and TRBJ2-1, is DTGVSQNPRHKITKRGQNVTFRCDPISEHNRLYWYRQTLGQGPEFLTYFQNEAQLEKSRLLSDRFSAERPKGSFSTLEIQRTEQGDSAMYLCASSYRLAGSSYNEQFFGPGTRLTVL.

Worth noting for this clone: The sample holds other DNA sequences that translate to the same CDR3. The rearrangement joins TRBV12-3 or TRBV12-4 to TRBJ2-4; D uncertain. The CDR3 is 12 residues long. Trimming removed 8 bases from V and 0 bases from J, with 5 bases in between. The CDR3 loop is CASSLAKNIQYF. In nucleotides, the CDR3 is TGTGCCAGCTCCCTAGCCAAAAACATTCAGTACTTC.

This chain links TRBV5-4 with TRBJ1-2; TRBD1 is a possible D gene (5 bases). The CDR3 contains 13 residues. Germline V gene data show CDR1 as SGHNT and CDR2 as YYREEE (reference sequence). Deletions cut 1 base from V and 6 bases from J, with 10 bases between. CDR3: CASSLQGRDGYTF. CDR3 sequence (DNA): TGTGCCAGCAGCTTGCAGGGCAGGGATGGCTACACCTTC.

This chain joins TRBV23-1 and TRBJ2-2; a weak D match, TRBD1 (6 bases). TRBV23-1 is given ORF status, its function remaining uncertain. Trimming stripped 5 bases from V and 4 bases from J, with 14 bases between. This CDR3 contains 15 residues. Written as DNA, the CDR3 is TGCGCCAGCAGTTCGGGACACTTTAGCACCGGGGAGCTGTTTTTT. Its translation is CASSSGHFSTGELFF.

The V and J genes are TRBV19 and TRBJ2-1, with TRBD1 identical over 7 bases. Germline V gene data show CDR1 as LNHDA and CDR2 as SQIVND (reference sequence). The junction had 12 bases not matched to a gene; V was cut back by 4 bases and J by 9 bases. The CDR3 runs to 15 residues. The CDR3 loop reads CASSTDRVQTIEQFF. The CDR3 DNA reads TGTGCCAGTAGTACAGACAGGGTACAAACAATTGAGCAGTTCTTC.

The chain has TRBV5-6 and TRBJ1-2, with 7 bases matching TRBD1. Germline V CDR1 and CDR2: SGHDT, YYEEEE. With 5 bases clipped from V and 2 bases from J, the junction kept 3 bases outside the gene matches. CDR3 length: 13 residues. CDR3 DNA: TGTGCCAGCAGGGAACAGGGGAACTATGGCTACACCTTC. This sequence encodes CASREQGNYGYTF.